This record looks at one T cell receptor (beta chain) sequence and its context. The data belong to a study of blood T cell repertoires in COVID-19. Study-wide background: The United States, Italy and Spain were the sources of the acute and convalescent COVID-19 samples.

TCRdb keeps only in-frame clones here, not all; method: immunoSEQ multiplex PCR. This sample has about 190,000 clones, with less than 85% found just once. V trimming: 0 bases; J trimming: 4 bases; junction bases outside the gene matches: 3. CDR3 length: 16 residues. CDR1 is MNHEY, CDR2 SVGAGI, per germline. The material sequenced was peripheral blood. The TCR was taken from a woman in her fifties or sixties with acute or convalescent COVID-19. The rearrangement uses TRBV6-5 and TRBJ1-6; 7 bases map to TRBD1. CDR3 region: CASSYSGTAYNSPLHF. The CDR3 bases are TGTGCCAGCAGTTACTCGGGGACAGCTTATAATTCACCCCTCCACTTT.